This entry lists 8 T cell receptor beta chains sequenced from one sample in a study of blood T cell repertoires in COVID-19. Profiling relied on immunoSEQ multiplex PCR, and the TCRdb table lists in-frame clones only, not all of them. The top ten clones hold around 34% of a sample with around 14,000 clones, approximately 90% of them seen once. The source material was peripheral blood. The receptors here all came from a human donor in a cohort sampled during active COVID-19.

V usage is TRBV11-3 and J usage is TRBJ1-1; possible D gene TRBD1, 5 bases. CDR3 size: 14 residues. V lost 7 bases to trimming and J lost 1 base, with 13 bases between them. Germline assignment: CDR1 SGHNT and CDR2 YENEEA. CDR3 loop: CASNPGRGNTEAFF. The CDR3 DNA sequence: TGTGCCAGCAACCCGGGGAGGGGGAACACTGAAGCTTTCTTT.

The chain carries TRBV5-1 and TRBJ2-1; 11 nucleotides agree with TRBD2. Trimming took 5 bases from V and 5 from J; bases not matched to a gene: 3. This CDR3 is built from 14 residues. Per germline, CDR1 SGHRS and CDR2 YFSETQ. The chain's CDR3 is CASRGTSGHNEQFF. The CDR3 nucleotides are TGCGCCAGCAGAGGGACTAGCGGTCACAATGAGCAGTTCTTC. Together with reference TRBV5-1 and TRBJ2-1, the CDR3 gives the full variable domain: KAGVTQTPRYLIKTRGQQVTLSCSPISGHRSVSWYQQTPGQGLQFLFEYFSETQRNKGNFPGRFSGRQFSNSRSEMNVSTLELGDSALYLCASRGTSGHNEQFFGPGTRLTVL.

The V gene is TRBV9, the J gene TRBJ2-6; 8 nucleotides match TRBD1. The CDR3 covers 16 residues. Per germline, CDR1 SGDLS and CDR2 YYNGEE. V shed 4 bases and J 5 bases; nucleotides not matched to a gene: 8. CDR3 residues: CASSPQDRVWANVLTF. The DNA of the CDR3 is TGTGCCAGCAGCCCCCAGGACAGGGTCTGGGCCAACGTCCTGACTTTC.

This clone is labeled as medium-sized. This chain's CDR3 is CASSVRTRNEKLFF. DNA for the CDR3: TGTGCCAGCAGTGTTCGGACAAGGAATGAAAAACTGTTTTTT. The chain is built from TRBV2 and TRBJ1-4; a possible D gene is TRBD1 (5 bases). The CDR3 is 14 residues long. Germline values: CDR1 SNHLY, CDR2 FYNNEI. V was trimmed by 4 bases and J by 5 bases, leaving 11 bases between them. The whole variable domain, filled in from reference TRBV2 and TRBJ1-4, reads EPEVTQTPSHQVTQMGQEVILRCVPISNHLYFYWYRQILGQKVEFLVSFYNNEISEKSEIFDDQFSVERPDGSNFTLKIRSTKLEDSAMYFCASSVRTRNEKLFFGSGTQLSVL.

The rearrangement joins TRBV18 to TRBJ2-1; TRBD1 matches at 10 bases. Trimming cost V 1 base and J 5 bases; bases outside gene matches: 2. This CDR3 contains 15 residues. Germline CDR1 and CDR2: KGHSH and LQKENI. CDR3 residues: CASSPRDRGNNEQFF. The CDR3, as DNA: TGTGCCAGCTCACCACGGGACAGGGGAAACAATGAGCAGTTCTTC.

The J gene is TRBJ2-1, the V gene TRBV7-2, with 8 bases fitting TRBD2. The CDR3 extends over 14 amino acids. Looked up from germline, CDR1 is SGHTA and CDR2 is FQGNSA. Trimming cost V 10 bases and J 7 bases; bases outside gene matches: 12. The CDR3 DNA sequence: TGTGCCACCGCGCGGCTAGCGGGCCCAAATGAGCAGTTCTTC. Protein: CATARLAGPNEQFF.

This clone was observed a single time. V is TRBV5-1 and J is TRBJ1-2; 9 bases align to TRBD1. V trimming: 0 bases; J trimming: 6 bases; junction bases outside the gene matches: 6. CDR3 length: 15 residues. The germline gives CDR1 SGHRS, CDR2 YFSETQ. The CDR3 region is CASSLGPGQGDGYTF. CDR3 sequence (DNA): TGCGCCAGCAGCTTGGGACCGGGACAGGGAGATGGCTACACCTTC.

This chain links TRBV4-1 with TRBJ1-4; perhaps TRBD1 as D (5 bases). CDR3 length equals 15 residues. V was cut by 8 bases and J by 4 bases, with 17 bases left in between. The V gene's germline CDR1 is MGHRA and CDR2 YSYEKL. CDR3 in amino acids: CASCRVGVLNEKLFF. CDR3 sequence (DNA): TGCGCCAGCTGTAGGGTAGGGGTACTTAATGAAAAACTGTTTTTT.